Following are 24 T cell receptor beta chains from one sample sequenced in a study of T cells after yellow fever vaccination. One entry per CDR3 protein, called by TCRdb with MiXCR from the 5' RACE reads. The sample holds hundreds of thousands of distinct CDR3 sequences; roughly 6.2% are singletons and the top ten take about 15%. The specimen comprised PBMCs, sampled 5 days after the yellow fever booster vaccination. The receptors originated from a man aged 25-40 years who received the YFV17D yellow fever vaccine.

This clonotype was detected only a few times. The CDR3, as DNA: TGCCAGCACTTGCAGACGGAGTATTACTTC. Protein product: CQHLQTEYYF. The rearrangement joins TRBV29-1 to TRBJ2-7; D ambiguous. This CDR3 is 10 amino acids long. Germline V gene sequence: CDR1 SQVTM, CDR2 ANQGSEA.

This chain uses TRBV29-1 with TRBJ2-2; weak D call: TRBD2 (7 bases). This CDR3 has 16 residues. Germline V gene lookup returns CDR1 SQVTM and CDR2 ANQGSEA. V was cut by 8 bases and J by 5 bases, with 24 bases left in between. The CDR3 reads CSTSRGGGANTGELFF. CDR3 bases: TGCAGCACCTCACGAGGGGGGGGCGCTAATACCGGGGAGCTGTTTTTT.

The chain is built from TRBV6-5 and TRBJ2-3; D uncertain. The CDR3 contains 15 residues. V was clipped by 1 base and J by 2 bases, with 10 bases between them. From germline, CDR1 is MNHEY and CDR2 SVGAGI. The DNA of the CDR3 is TGTGCCAGCAGTTACTACGACAAACTCACAGATACGCAGTATTTT. Protein: CASSYYDKLTDTQYF.

The rearrangement links TRBV24-1 to TRBJ2-1; a possible D gene is TRBD1 (6 bases). V was clipped by 4 bases and J by 4 bases, with 13 bases between them. Germline lookup yields CDR1 KGHDR and CDR2 SFDVKD. CDR3 length: 15 residues. CDR3 protein: CATSDPRTEYNEQFF. The CDR3 bases are TGTGCCACCAGTGACCCTAGGACAGAATACAATGAGCAGTTCTTC.

This clonotype has a count of ten or more. The CDR3 bases are TGTGCCAGCAGCCCCCTCCGCGGAGGGGAGCTGTTTTTT. Translated, it gives CASSPLRGGELFF. V gene TRBV7-2 combines with J gene TRBJ2-2; D gene uncertain. Germline V gene lookup returns CDR1 SGHTA and CDR2 FQGNSA. This CDR3 region has 13 residues. Trimming removed 5 bases from V and 8 bases from J, with 12 bases in between.

A few counts support this clonotype. This rearrangement joins TRBV5-5 to TRBJ2-7; 8 positions match TRBD1. Germline trimming cut 5 bases from V and 5 bases from J; bases unmatched to any gene: 15. Per germline, CDR1 SGHKS and CDR2 YYEKEE (reference sequence). This CDR3 is built from 16 residues. The CDR3 nucleotides are TGTGCCAGCAGACACGACAGGGGACAATCCGGCGACGAGCAGTACTTC. Residues: CASRHDRGQSGDEQYF.

Only a few counts were recorded for this clonotype. This CDR3 reads CAWSAGSYGYTF. CDR3 sequence (DNA): TGTGCCTGGAGTGCTGGGAGCTATGGCTACACCTTC. The V and J genes are TRBV30 and TRBJ1-2, with unresolved D. CDR3 length: 12 residues. V lost 1 base to trimming and J lost 4 bases, with 7 bases between them. Germline CDR1 GTSNPN, CDR2 SVGIG (reference sequence).

This chain links TRBV7-3 with TRBJ1-4; a weak D match, TRBD1 (5 bases). The CDR3 runs 15 residues. Deletions cut 5 bases from V and 5 bases from J, with 15 bases between. Looked up from germline, CDR1 is SGHTA and CDR2 is FQGTGA. DNA for the CDR3: TGTGCCAGCAGCCCCACGGGACGGCAAAATGAAAAACTGTTTTTT. Its protein product is CASSPTGRQNEKLFF.

The V and J genes are TRBV27 and TRBJ2-3; the match to TRBD1 covers 8 bases. CDR3 size: 14 residues. CDR1 and CDR2 from the germline V gene are MNHEY and SMNVEV (reference sequence). V was clipped by 2 bases and J by 5 bases; unmatched bases: 3. The CDR3 loop is CASSLSRGRDTQYF. The CDR3 DNA is TGTGCCAGCAGTTTAAGCAGGGGGCGAGATACGCAGTATTTT.

This clonotype was detected ten times or more. This chain connects TRBV7-2 to TRBJ2-3; the D gene is possibly TRBD2 (5 bases). Trimming took 1 base from V and 5 from J, leaving 10 bases between them. Germline-derived CDR1 and CDR2 are SGHTA and FQGNSA. This CDR3 region has 14 residues. CDR3 protein: CASSLDLAGDTQYF. The CDR3 DNA is TGTGCCAGCAGCTTAGATCTTGCGGGAGATACGCAGTATTTT.

Ten or more counts support this clonotype. The J gene is TRBJ2-1, the V gene TRBV29-1, with 8 positions matching TRBD2. Germline trimming cut 7 bases from V and 0 bases from J; bases unmatched to any gene: 5. The CDR3 runs to 14 residues. Germline V gene sequence: CDR1 SQVTM, CDR2 ANQGSEA. The CDR3 DNA sequence: TGCAGCGCTTTAGCGGGGATCTCCTACAATGAGCAGTTCTTC. Protein product: CSALAGISYNEQFF.

This clonotype was picked up many times. The V gene is TRBV7-9, the J gene TRBJ2-1, with D possibly TRBD2 on 5 matching bases. This CDR3 region has 14 residues. V was clipped by 3 bases and J by 2 bases, with 8 bases between them. Germline assignment: CDR1 SEHNR and CDR2 FQNEAQ (reference sequence). The CDR3 sequence: CASSLETTYNEQFF. Here the CDR3 DNA reads TGTGCCAGCAGCTTGGAGACTACCTACAATGAGCAGTTCTTC.

There are a few counts of this clonotype. The CDR3 loop is CASERGDSYNEQFF. For the CDR3, the DNA is TGCGCCAGCGAGCGGGGGGACTCCTACAATGAGCAGTTCTTC. The chain carries TRBV23-1 and TRBJ2-1; 9 bases match TRBD2. TRBV23-1 qualifies as an ORF whose function is uncertain. The V and J ends lost 8 bases and 0 bases, in that order; junction bases with no gene match: 2. This CDR3 is built from 14 residues.

In this sample, this clonotype turned up many times. V usage is TRBV18 and J usage is TRBJ2-7; D gene unclear. CDR3 length equals 12 residues. The germline gives CDR1 KGHSH, CDR2 LQKENI. Between the trimmed V and J ends, which lost 3 bases and 5 bases, there was a span of 8 bases. The CDR3 reads CASSPPSDEQYF. The CDR3 DNA follows: TGTGCCAGCTCACCTCCCTCGGACGAGCAGTACTTC.

This clonotype was detected a few times. The rearrangement uses TRBV5-4 and TRBJ2-1, with 9 bases fitting TRBD2. The length of the CDR3 is 16 residues. Germline assignment: CDR1 SGHNT and CDR2 YYREEE (reference sequence). The ends lost 4 bases at V and 4 bases at J; junction bases unmatched: 9. CDR3 DNA sequence: TGTGCCAGCAGCCCGGGACTAGCTAACACTTACAATGAGCAGTTCTTC. Encoded protein: CASSPGLANTYNEQFF. The variable domain in full, completed from reference TRBV5-4 and TRBJ2-1, reads ETGVTQSPTHLIKTRGQQVTLRCSSQSGHNTVSWYQQALGQGPQFIFQYYREEENGRGNFPPRFSGLQFPNYSSELNVNALELDDSALYLCASSPGLANTYNEQFFGPGTRLTVL.

The V call is TRBV7-3, the J call TRBJ2-1, with 9 bases identical to TRBD2. Per germline, CDR1 SGHTA and CDR2 FQGTGA. V lost 5 bases to trimming and J lost 0 bases; unmatched junction nucleotides: 11. The CDR3 length is 18 residues. The CDR3 is CASSPLSMTSGSYNEQFF. CDR3 DNA sequence: TGTGCCAGCAGCCCCCTTTCCATGACTAGCGGCTCCTACAATGAGCAGTTCTTC.

This clonotype came up a few times. The V gene is TRBV29-1, the J gene TRBJ1-2; unclear D gene. The CDR3 runs 12 residues. Per germline, CDR1 SQVTM and CDR2 ANQGSEA. V shed 5 bases and J shed 1 base, with 8 bases lying between them. DNA of the CDR3: TGCAGCGTTCGTGGGAGTAACTATGGCTACACCTTC. It specifies CSVRGSNYGYTF.

This clonotype has ten or more counts. This rearrangement joins TRBV15 to TRBJ2-5; D gene uncertain. The CDR3 contains 15 residues. Germline CDR1 LNHNV, CDR2 YYDKDF (reference sequence). V lost 0 bases and J lost 2, with 10 bases in between. In DNA, the CDR3 is TGTGCCACCAGCAGAGATCTGATCGCACAAGAGACCCAGTACTTC. Translating gives CATSRDLIAQETQYF. The variable domain in full, completed from reference TRBV15 and TRBJ2-5, reads DAMVIQNPRYQVTQFGKPVTLSCSQTLNHNVMYWYQQKSSQAPKLLFHYYDKDFNNEADTPDNFQSRRPNTSFCFLDIRSPGLGDTAMYLCATSRDLIAQETQYFGPGTRLLVL.

This clonotype was seen ten or more times. The chain has TRBV7-2 and TRBJ2-1; the D is unclear. Trimming left V 1 base short and J 7 bases short, with 14 bases between. The germline V gene encodes CDR1 SGHTA and CDR2 FQGNSA. The CDR3 is made up of 15 amino acids. CDR3 coding DNA: TGTGCCAGCAGCTTAGGTGTCCAGCCGCGGAATGAGCAGTTCTTC. Encoded protein: CASSLGVQPRNEQFF.

As to this clonotype: A much larger clone is a single base away; this may be a read error. The gene calls are TRBV15 and TRBJ2-7; D ambiguous. The germline V gene encodes CDR1 LNHNV and CDR2 YYDKDF (reference sequence). The CDR3 length is 11 residues. The CDR3 here is CASSQAEEQYF. As DNA, the CDR3 is TGTGCCTCCAGCCAAGCAGAGGAGCAGTACTTC.

This chain links TRBV29-1 with TRBJ2-7; the D gene is possibly TRBD2 (5 bases). Germline V gene sequence: CDR1 SQVTM, CDR2 ANQGSEA. The CDR3 runs to 13 residues. V gave up 7 bases and J gave up 3 bases, with 16 bases separating them. The CDR3 sequence: CSAWTDLRYEQYF. CDR3 DNA sequence: TGCAGCGCTTGGACTGATCTACGCTACGAGCAGTACTTC.

The V gene is TRBV6-6, the J gene TRBJ2-7; a weak D match, TRBD2 (6 bases). Germline assignment: CDR1 MNHNY and CDR2 SVGAGI (reference sequence). The CDR3 spans 12 residues. V lost 8 bases and J 3 bases, leaving 11 bases between the germline ends. The CDR3 is CASRGNVYEQYF. The CDR3 DNA follows: TGTGCCAGCCGCGGGAACGTCTACGAGCAGTACTTC.

Ten or more counts support this clonotype. The rearrangement uses TRBV11-2 and TRBJ1-1; D remains unclear. V was pared by 4 bases and J by 1 base, with 10 bases between. This CDR3 comprises 14 residues. CDR1 and CDR2 (germline): SGHAT, FQNNGV. The CDR3 loop is CASSYGRGNTEAFF. For the CDR3, the DNA is TGTGCCAGCAGCTACGGGCGGGGGAACACTGAAGCTTTCTTT.

This clonotype was counted only a few times. The chain uses TRBV12-3 or TRBV12-4 and TRBJ2-1; D gene uncertain. V lost 8 bases and J lost 9, with 14 bases in between. This CDR3 has 12 residues. The CDR3 DNA sequence: TGTGCCAGCGCCAGCGTCTTTCGTGAGCAGTTCTTC. Its translation is CASASVFREQFF.